This T cell receptor beta chain is drawn from a study of post-analysis software for immune sequencing data. About the study: The cohort encompassed relapsing-remitting, secondary progressive and progressive-relapsing multiple sclerosis disease courses. General study points: Significantly lower normalized Chao1 diversity was found in patients with multiple sclerosis relative to controls. Batch-matched samples strongly co-clustered by F measure. Patients carried a few TRBV segments more frequently than controls did, and TRBV5-6, TRBV5-1 and TRBV20-1 were among them.

The germline V gene encodes CDR1 SNHLY and CDR2 FYNNEI. Trimming shortened V by 4 bases and J by 3 bases, and 6 bases separated the two germline ends. This CDR3 region has 12 residues. This clonotype occurred a few times. Its antigen remains unknown. Libraries were made from TCR beta cDNA, and they carried unique molecular identifiers. Yield was 450,000 to 650,000 cDNA molecules from around 1 to 9.1 million T cells. TCRdb independently ran MiXCR on the PCR reads; one entry per CDR3 protein. The table includes around 710,000 distinct CDR3 sequences, roughly 50% detected once. The source is a girl aged 5-17 years with multiple sclerosis. The sequenced material came from blood. The rearrangement joins TRBV2 to TRBJ2-5; the D is unclear. The CDR3 bases are TGTGCCAGCAGTGGCGAAGAAGAGACCCAGTACTTC. Translating it yields CASSGEEETQYF.